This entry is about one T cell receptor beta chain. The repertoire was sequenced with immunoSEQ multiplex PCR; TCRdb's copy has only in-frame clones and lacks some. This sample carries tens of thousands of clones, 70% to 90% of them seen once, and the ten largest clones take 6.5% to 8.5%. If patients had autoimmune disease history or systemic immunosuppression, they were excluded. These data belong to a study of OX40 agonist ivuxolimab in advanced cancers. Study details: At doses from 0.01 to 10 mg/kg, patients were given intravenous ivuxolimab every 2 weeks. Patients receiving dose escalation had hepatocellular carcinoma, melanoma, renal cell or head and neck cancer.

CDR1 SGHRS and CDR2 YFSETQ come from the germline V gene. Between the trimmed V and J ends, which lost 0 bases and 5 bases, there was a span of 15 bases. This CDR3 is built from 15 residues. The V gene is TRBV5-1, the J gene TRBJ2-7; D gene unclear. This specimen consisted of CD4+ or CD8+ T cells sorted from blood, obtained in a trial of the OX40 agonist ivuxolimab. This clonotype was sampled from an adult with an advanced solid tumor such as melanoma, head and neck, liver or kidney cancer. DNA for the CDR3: TGCGCCAGCAGCTTGGTTACGGAGCTTGGGAACGAGCAGTACTTC. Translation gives CASSLVTELGNEQYF.